These T cell receptor beta chains were read from a single sample in a study of CD4+ T cells in melanoma. Generated by immunoSEQ multiplex PCR, the TCRdb table keeps only in-frame clones and is missing some. The sample shows about 50,000 clones, roughly 87% of them seen only once. Sequences were obtained from peripheral blood. The receptors here all came from a human donor with melanoma. Each CDR3 is given with its conserved first and last residue. Each record gives: V gene, clone size, J gene, D gene, CDR3 DNA, CDR3 protein. The D gene is left open where the match is weak. Clone sizes are given selectively: once, few, many, or a class where the clone is expanded.

TRBV5-3,-,TRBJ1-1,TRBD1,TGTGCCAGAAGCTCCCGAAAAGACAGGGCGAACACTGAAGCTTTCTTT,CARSSRKDRANTEAFF
TRBV4-2,-,TRBJ1-1,-,TGTGCCAGCAGCCAAGAGGTCCCGGGCCTGAACACTGAAGCTTTCTTT,CASSQEVPGLNTEAFF
TRBV5-1,-,TRBJ2-3,-,TGCGCCAGCACCGGGGCGGCAGATACGCAGTATTTT,CASTGAADTQYF
TRBV6-6,-,TRBJ2-3,-,TGTGCCAGCAGTCCCTTTGATACGCAGTATTTT,CASSPFDTQYF
TRBV30,-,TRBJ2-7,-,TGTGCCTGGAGTACCTTAGGCTACGAGCAGTACTTC,CAWSTLGYEQYF
TRBV4-3,-,TRBJ1-2,-,TGCGCCAGCAGCCAAGGATATCGCGGCTACACCTTC,CASSQGYRGYTF
TRBV10-3,-,TRBJ2-7,TRBD2,TGTGCCATCAGTGAGTCGAGCGGGGGTTACGAGCAGTACTTC,CAISESSGGYEQYF
TRBV9,-,TRBJ2-7,-,TGTGCCAGCAGCCGCGACGGGGACTACGAGCAGTACTTC,CASSRDGDYEQYF
TRBV7-2,-,TRBJ1-2,TRBD1,TGTGCCAGCAGCTCTGATGGGACAGGTGTCGGGTATGGCTACACCTTC,CASSSDGTGVGYGYTF
TRBV7-2,-,TRBJ1-6,-,TGTGCCAGCAGCCTAGGAAGCATCAACCATAATTCACCCCTCCACTTT,CASSLGSINHNSPLHF
TRBV11-1,once,TRBJ2-3,-,TGTGCCAGCAGCTCCGTACTAAGTGCAGATACGCAGTATTTT,CASSSVLSADTQYF
TRBV6-5,-,TRBJ2-1,-,TGTGCCAGCAGTTACTCATCCTACAATGAGCAGTTCTTC,CASSYSSYNEQFF
TRBV4-2,-,TRBJ2-3,TRBD2,TGTGCCAGCAGCCACCCCGGGACTAGCGGGGGAGATACGCAGTATTTT,CASSHPGTSGGDTQYF
TRBV4-2,few,TRBJ2-3,-,TGTGCCAGCAGCCAGGGACCGCATAACACAGATACGCAGTATTTT,CASSQGPHNTDTQYF
TRBV5-1,-,TRBJ2-3,-,TGCGCCAGCAGCTTGGTTACGGGGCTTAGCACAGATACGCAGTATTTT,CASSLVTGLSTDTQYF
TRBV7-9,-,TRBJ2-7,-,TGTGCCAGCAGCTCGAGCGCCGGGGCCTACGAGCAGTACTTC,CASSSSAGAYEQYF
TRBV7-2,-,TRBJ2-7,TRBD1,TGTGCCAGCAGCTCCAACAGGGGGCTCTCCTACGAGCAGTACTTC,CASSSNRGLSYEQYF
TRBV14,-,TRBJ1-1,-,TGTGCCAGCAGCCTCCAGGGAGGGACTGAAGCTTTCTTT,CASSLQGGTEAFF
TRBV12-5,-,TRBJ1-1,-,TGTGCTAGTGGTTTTGGGTCGAACACTGAAGCTTTCTTT,CASGFGSNTEAFF
TRBV28,-,TRBJ2-3,-,TGTGCCAGCAGTTTGGGAGCCGGGATCGGTGTAGATACGCAGTATTTT,CASSLGAGIGVDTQYF
TRBV6-1,few,TRBJ1-5,-,TGTGCCAGCAGTGAAGATATAGGTTTCGGGAAGCCCCAGCATTTT,CASSEDIGFGKPQHF
TRBV6-4,-,TRBJ1-2,TRBD1,TGTGCCAGCAGTGTTAGGGGGCGGGGGAGACAAGGAACCTATGGCTACACCTTC,CASSVRGRGRQGTYGYTF
TRBV7-8,few,TRBJ1-6,-,TGTGCCAGCAGCGGAGCGGGACCGTCTGATTCACCCCTCCACTTT,CASSGAGPSDSPLHF
TRBV19,-,TRBJ2-1,TRBD1,TGTGCCAGTAGCCCGGGACAGAGGGTCAATGAGCAGTTCTTC,CASSPGQRVNEQFF
TRBV4-3,-,TRBJ1-1,-,TGCGCCAGCAGCCACTCCCCAGGGGAGAACACTGAAGCTTTCTTT,CASSHSPGENTEAFF
TRBV27,-,TRBJ2-5,-,TGTGCCAGCAGTCTCACAGGGTTGGAGGAGACCCAGTACTTC,CASSLTGLEETQYF
TRBV28,-,TRBJ2-3,TRBD1,TGTGCCAGCAGTTTGGCCGAGGGGGCCCCAGATACGCAGTATTTT,CASSLAEGAPDTQYF
TRBV28,-,TRBJ1-2,-,TGTGCCAGCAGTTTGGTAACAGGGTTTTTCTCCTTC,CASSLVTGFFSF
TRBV4-1,-,TRBJ2-2,TRBD2,TGCGCCAGCAGCCCCCCTAGCGGGGGTCCCACCGGGGAGCTGTTTTTT,CASSPPSGGPTGELFF
TRBV30,-,TRBJ2-7,TRBD1,TGTGCCTGGGGACAGGGTCTTTTGAACGAGCAGTACTTC,CAWGQGLLNEQYF
TRBV5-5,-,TRBJ1-4,-,TGTGCCAGCAGGCTCACAGGGACTAAAAATGAAAAACTGTTTTTT,CASRLTGTKNEKLFF
TRBV19,-,TRBJ2-3,-,TGTGCCAGTAGACGCCGGGACACCTACACAGATACGCAGTATTTT,CASRRRDTYTDTQYF
TRBV5-4,-,TRBJ2-3,-,TGTGCCAGCAGCTTGTATGCAGATACGCAGTATTTT,CASSLYADTQYF
TRBV7-2,-,TRBJ1-1,-,TGTGCCAGCAGCTTATCGGCCGCGAACACTGAAGCTTTCTTT,CASSLSAANTEAFF
TRBV4-1,-,TRBJ2-1,-,TGCGCCAGCAGCACGACTGCGGGGGCCAATGAGCAGTTCTTC,CASSTTAGANEQFF
TRBV19,-,TRBJ2-1,-,TGTGCCAGTAGGTCCCTTTCCTCCTACAATGAGCAGTTCTTC,CASRSLSSYNEQFF
TRBV5-4,-,TRBJ1-6,-,TGTGCCAGCAGCCCAACCACAAGCCTTAATTCACCCCTCCACTTT,CASSPTTSLNSPLHF
TRBV28,-,TRBJ2-5,-,TGTGCCAGCACAAAGGGCCACTCCGAGACCCAGTACTTC,CASTKGHSETQYF
TRBV10-2,-,TRBJ2-6,-,TGCGCCAGCAGTAACGGGCCCGCTGGGGCCAACGTCCTGACTTTC,CASSNGPAGANVLTF